This TCR beta chain was sequenced for a study of blood T cell repertoires in COVID-19. Data came from immunoSEQ multiplex PCR; TCRdb stores just in-frame clones and leaves some out. This repertoire shows over 120,000 clones, about nine tenths found once; its top ten account for 11%. What the recovered Cohort 3 donors had was two negative PCRs, clearance, or symptom resolution. Germline V gene sequence: CDR1 SGDLS, CDR2 YYNGEE. V was clipped by 0 bases and J by 0 bases, with 13 bases between them. The CDR3 contains 17 residues. V gene TRBV9 combines with J gene TRBJ1-3; D gene ambiguous. What was sequenced was PBMCs or T cells enriched from blood (not recorded which). The sequence was obtained from a man in his 60s who had recovered from COVID-19. The CDR3 spells CASSVGVVANSGNTIYF. The CDR3 DNA sequence: TGTGCCAGCAGCGTAGGTGTCGTCGCGAACTCTGGAAACACCATATATTTT.